The 29 T cell receptor beta chains given below trace back to one sample, sequenced in a study of T cell repertoires in cytomegalovirus infection. TCRdb reprocessed the reads via MiXCR and lists one record per CDR3 protein. The sample carries fewer than 1,000,000 distinct CDR3 sequences, roughly 30% recorded once. Antigens of these TCRs are unknown. The sequenced sample was cultured CD8+ T cells from PBMCs, obtained from culture after CMV antigen stimulation. Source of these receptors: a human donor in good health (CMV status not recorded). Some clones in this sample may be carry-over from other donors' samples.

This chain links TRBV7-6 with TRBJ1-2; D remains ambiguous. CDR1 is SGHVS, CDR2 FNYEAQ, per germline. This CDR3 is built from 15 residues. The V gene lost 1 base and the J gene lost 0 bases, with 9 bases spanning the gap. The CDR3 bases are TGTGCCAGCAGCTTAGACAGCTCCACTAACTATGGCTACACCTTC. The encoded protein is CASSLDSSTNYGYTF.

This rearrangement joins TRBV5-1 to TRBJ2-4; D call uncertain. Germline values: CDR1 SGHRS, CDR2 YFSETQ. The CDR3 loop spans 15 amino acids. The ends were cut back, 4 bases at V and 0 bases at J, with 11 bases in the middle. The CDR3 coding sequence is TGCGCCAGCAGCAACTCAGTGTTAGCCAAAAACATTCAGTACTTC. Amino acids: CASSNSVLAKNIQYF. Full variable domain (missing parts from reference TRBV5-1 and TRBJ2-4): KAGVTQTPRYLIKTRGQQVTLSCSPISGHRSVSWYQQTPGQGLQFLFEYFSETQRNKGNFPGRFSGRQFSNSRSEMNVSTLELGDSALYLCASSNSVLAKNIQYFGAGTRLSVL.

This clonotype was seen a few times. The chain employs TRBV7-6 and TRBJ2-7; D gene uncertain. The CDR3 runs to 15 residues. Looked up from germline, CDR1 is SGHVS and CDR2 is FNYEAQ. The V end was cut by 4 bases, the J end by 4 bases, with 17 bases between. As DNA, the CDR3 is TGTGCCAGCAGCTCCCCAAAGTGGTACCCTTACGAGCAGTACTTC. Its translation: CASSSPKWYPYEQYF. The whole variable domain, filled in from reference TRBV7-6 and TRBJ2-7, reads GAGVSQSPRYKVTKRGQDVALRCDPISGHVSLYWYRQALGQGPEFLTYFNYEAQQDKSGLPNDRFSAERPEGSISTLTIQRTEQRDSAMYRCASSSPKWYPYEQYFGPGTRLTVT.

This clonotype showed up just a few times. J is TRBJ1-2 and V is TRBV6-2 or TRBV6-3; tentative D call: TRBD1 (5 bases). From germline, CDR1 is MNHEY and CDR2 SVGEGT. Trimming shortened V by 2 bases and J by 8 bases, and 9 bases separated the two germline ends. The CDR3 has 12 residues. The CDR3 sequence is CASSYGGSGYTF. DNA for the CDR3: TGTGCCAGCAGTTACGGGGGTTCCGGCTACACCTTC.

The chain joins TRBV4-3 to TRBJ2-7; TRBD2 aligns across 7 bases. V lost 1 base and J lost 2; bases outside the gene matches: 5. Per germline, CDR1 LGHNA and CDR2 YSLEER. The CDR3 consists of 15 residues. The CDR3 DNA follows: TGCGCCAGCAGCCAAGCCCTGGGGGGGGCCTACGAGCAGTACGTC. Translation: CASSQALGGAYEQYV.

This clonotype has ten or more counts. The DNA of the CDR3 is TGTGCCAGCAGCTCCCCTTTCAGCATGAACACTGAAGCTTTCTTT. It specifies CASSSPFSMNTEAFF. V and J are TRBV11-2 and TRBJ1-1; D remains ambiguous. This CDR3 has 15 amino acids. V lost 4 bases, J lost 0 bases, and 12 bases lay in between. Germline V lookup: CDR1 SGHAT, CDR2 FQNNGV. Based on the CDR3 plus reference TRBV11-2 and TRBJ1-1, the full variable domain is EAGVAQSPRYKIIEKRQSVAFWCNPISGHATLYWYQQILGQGPKLLIQFQNNGVVDDSQLPKDRFSAERLKGVDSTLKIQPAKLEDSAVYLCASSSPFSMNTEAFFGQGTRLTVV.

This clonotype was recorded a few times. J is TRBJ1-6 and V is TRBV6-2 or TRBV6-3; 7 bases match TRBD1. Germline V gene data show CDR1 as MNHEY and CDR2 as SVGEGT. The CDR3 loop spans 13 amino acids. Trimming removed 6 bases from V and 4 bases from J; junction bases left unmatched: 0. Written as DNA, the CDR3 is TGTGCCAGCAGGGACAGGTATAATTCACCCCTCCACTTT. Translating it yields CASRDRYNSPLHF.

In its sample, this clonotype was seen a few times. The chain joins TRBV27 to TRBJ2-3; 8 bases match TRBD2. This CDR3 is 15 amino acids long. Germline trimming cut 2 bases from V and 8 bases from J; bases unmatched to any gene: 9. CDR1 is MNHEY and CDR2 is SMNVEV in the germline V gene (reference sequence). The CDR3 is CASSLGTSLGVTQYF. CDR3 sequence (DNA): TGTGCCAGCAGTTTAGGGACTAGTCTAGGAGTTACGCAGTATTTT.

This clonotype was observed a few times. The V gene is TRBV6-1, the J gene TRBJ2-5; 7 bases match TRBD1. Germline CDR1 MNHNS, CDR2 SASEGT. The CDR3 spans 14 residues. The V and J ends lost 5 bases and 5 bases, in that order; junction bases with no gene match: 8. CDR3 in amino acids: CASSYKGAQETQYF. The CDR3 coding sequence is TGTGCCAGCAGTTACAAGGGGGCGCAGGAGACCCAGTACTTC.

The chain joins TRBV2 to TRBJ2-1, with 10 bases matching TRBD2. This CDR3 is 17 amino acids long. J lost 2 bases, V lost 3 bases, and 7 bases had no gene match. Per germline, CDR1 SNHLY and CDR2 FYNNEI. Written as DNA, the CDR3 is TGTGCCAGCAGTGATGGTAGCGGGGGGTCCCCCTACAATGAGCAGTTCTTC. It encodes CASSDGSGGSPYNEQFF.

This clonotype showed up just a few times. The chain has TRBV7-6 and TRBJ2-1, with 12 bases fitting TRBD2. The trim removed 6 bases at V and 7 bases at J, leaving 7 bases unmatched. The germline V gene encodes CDR1 SGHVS and CDR2 FNYEAQ. The CDR3 consists of 15 residues. CDR3 protein: CASRPSGGGSNEQFF. In DNA, the CDR3 is TGTGCCAGCAGACCTAGCGGGGGGGGGTCTAATGAGCAGTTCTTC.

This chain links TRBV29-1 with TRBJ1-2; 7 positions agree with TRBD1. This CDR3 comprises 13 residues. V lost 7 bases to trimming and J lost 8 bases; unmatched junction nucleotides: 13. Germline V gene lookup returns CDR1 SQVTM and CDR2 ANQGSEA. The CDR3 loop is CSADTGVRGGYTF. CDR3 coding DNA: TGCAGCGCAGATACAGGGGTAAGAGGAGGCTACACCTTC.

This clonotype was seen only a few times. V is TRBV27 and J is TRBJ2-7; D remains unclear. This CDR3 spans 13 amino acids. The V gene's germline CDR1 is MNHEY and CDR2 SMNVEV (reference sequence). Deletions cut 0 bases from V and 4 bases from J, with 7 bases between. Here the CDR3 reads CASSLSDLYEQYV. The CDR3 region has the DNA TGTGCCAGCAGTTTATCAGACCTTTACGAGCAGTACGTC.

Here the CDR3 DNA reads TGTGCCAGTTCTCTAGCGGGGATGTACAATGAGCAGTTCTTC. It specifies CASSLAGMYNEQFF. The V call is TRBV19, the J call TRBJ2-1, with TRBD2 matching 9 bases. V dropped 8 bases and J dropped 4; count of bases not matched to a gene: 6. CDR3 length: 14 residues. Germline CDR1 reads LNHDA; CDR2 reads SQIVND (reference sequence).

This clonotype was seen at least ten times. The chain carries TRBV28 and TRBJ1-5; the D is unclear. Germline CDR1 MDHEN, CDR2 SYDVKM. The V gene lost 3 bases and the J gene lost 0 bases, with 6 bases spanning the gap. This CDR3 spans 14 amino acids. The CDR3: CASSFTDSNQPQHF. The CDR3 DNA reads as TGTGCCAGCAGTTTTACAGATAGCAATCAGCCCCAGCATTTT.

This clonotype was seen more than once but under ten times. The CDR3 DNA is TGTGCCAGCAGCCAAGTCCCCCGGGGGGCCGGCGGCTACACCTTC. Translating it yields CASSQVPRGAGGYTF. The chain couples TRBV4-2 to TRBJ1-2; possible D gene TRBD1, 6 bases. Per the germline V gene, CDR1 is LGHNA and CDR2 is YNFKEQ. CDR3 size: 15 residues. Between the trimmed V and J ends, which lost 1 base and 8 bases, there was a span of 17 bases.

This clonotype was seen a few times. V is TRBV6-6 and J is TRBJ2-3; D unclear. Between the trimmed V and J ends, which lost 8 bases and 0 bases, there was a span of 12 bases. Germline lookup yields CDR1 MNHNY and CDR2 SVGAGI (reference sequence). This CDR3 has 14 amino acids. CDR3 sequence (DNA): TGTGCCAGCTTAAGGGCGGCTAGCACAGATACGCAGTATTTT. The encoded protein is CASLRAASTDTQYF.

CDR3 bases: TGTGCCAGCAGTTCTATAGCGGGGGGGCTCGATACGCAGTATTTT. The encoded protein is CASSSIAGGLDTQYF. The rearrangement joins TRBV6-5 to TRBJ2-3; 11 bases align to TRBD2. The CDR3 totals 15 residues. CDR1 MNHEY and CDR2 SVGAGI come from the germline V gene. V shed 4 bases, J shed 6 bases, and the junction held 6 bases outside the gene matches.

Concerning this clonotype itself: This could be a read error, since a much larger clone is one nucleotide away. The gene calls are TRBV7-8 and TRBJ2-3; weak D call: TRBD2 (5 bases). The V end was cut by 5 bases, the J end by 4 bases, with 16 bases between. Germline CDR1 reads SGHVS; CDR2 reads FQNEAQ. The CDR3 has 15 amino acids. The CDR3 region has the DNA TGTGCCAGCAGCGTGCAGACTACCCGCTCAGATACGCAGTATTTT. This encodes CASSVQTTRSDTQYF.

The rearrangement links TRBV6-2 or TRBV6-3 to TRBJ2-7, with D possibly being TRBD2 (5 bases). V lost 2 bases, J lost 2 bases, and 10 bases lay in between. CDR1 and CDR2 from the germline V gene are MNHEY and SVGEGT. The CDR3 is 14 residues long. The CDR3 sequence is CASSYIREPYEQYF. The CDR3 DNA reads TGTGCCAGCAGTTACATTAGGGAGCCCTACGAGCAGTACTTC.

The CDR3 bases are TGTGCCAGCAGCCACGACTGGGGCTCCTACAATGAGCAGTTCTTC. Translating it yields CASSHDWGSYNEQFF. V usage is TRBV4-2 and J usage is TRBJ2-1; D unclear. Looked up from germline, CDR1 is LGHNA and CDR2 is YNFKEQ. Trimming pared 3 bases from V and 0 bases from J, leaving 9 bases between. CDR3 length: 15 amino acids.

This clonotype was detected a few times. This chain joins TRBV24-1 and TRBJ1-2; D may be TRBD1 (5 bases). The germline CDR1 and CDR2 sequences are KGHDR and SFDVKD. V lost 2 bases to trimming and J lost 8 bases, with 14 bases between them. The CDR3 runs to 14 residues. The CDR3 bases are TGTGCCACCAGTGATTCGGGACCTCAAAGCGGCTACACCTTC. Translated: CATSDSGPQSGYTF.

Only a few counts were recorded for this clonotype. This chain connects TRBV12-3 or TRBV12-4 to TRBJ1-1; D gene unclear. Trimming shortened V by 3 bases and J by 12 bases, and 14 bases separated the two germline ends. The length of the CDR3 is 12 residues. The CDR3 reads CASSFLSEWTFF. CDR3 in DNA: TGTGCCAGCAGTTTTTTGAGCGAGTGGACTTTCTTT.

The CDR3 sequence is CSVGTGGARELFF. CDR3 DNA sequence: TGCAGCGTTGGAACAGGGGGCGCGAGGGAGCTGTTTTTT. J is TRBJ2-2 and V is TRBV29-1; 9 bases map to TRBD1. This CDR3 is built from 13 residues. V lost 4 bases, J lost 9 bases, and 6 bases stayed unmatched. Germline CDR1 and CDR2: SQVTM and ANQGSEA.

Concerning this clonotype: The junction departs from germline at one end; a sequencing error may be responsible. J is TRBJ1-2 and V is TRBV27; 8 nucleotides line up with TRBD1. The CDR3 length is 15 residues. Germline V gives CDR1 MNHEY, CDR2 SMNVEV (reference sequence). This CDR3 reads CASRLSSGGADGYTF. The CDR3 DNA follows: TGTGCCAGCAGATTATCTTCAGGGGGCGCCGATGGCTACACCTTC.

This sequence joins TRBV6-6 and TRBJ1-2; D uncertain. There are 14 residues in the CDR3. Trimming pared 7 bases from V and 0 bases from J, leaving 12 bases between. Germline CDR1 and CDR2: MNHNY and SVGAGI (reference sequence). CDR3 sequence: CASKGADANYGYTF. The DNA of the CDR3 is TGTGCCAGCAAGGGTGCGGACGCTAACTATGGCTACACCTTC.

This sequence joins TRBV6-2 or TRBV6-3 and TRBJ2-7, with D possibly being TRBD1 or TRBD2 (5 bases each). The germline V and J ends were trimmed by 2 bases and 4 bases, with 15 bases remaining between them. The CDR3 has 15 residues. The germline gives CDR1 MNHEY, CDR2 SVGEGT. This CDR3 is CASSYGSGQRYEQYV. The CDR3 nucleotides are TGTGCCAGCAGTTACGGTTCGGGGCAACGGTACGAGCAGTACGTC.

This chain joins TRBV12-5 and TRBJ1-1, with a tentative D call TRBD1 (6 bases). The CDR3 length is 15 residues. Per germline, CDR1 LGHNT and CDR2 FRNRAP. The germline V and J ends were trimmed by 1 base and 5 bases, with 14 bases remaining between them. The CDR3 bases are TGTGCTAGTGGTTTGGAGACCAGGGGAGGTACTGAAGCTTTCTTT. Protein sequence: CASGLETRGGTEAFF.

The chain is built from TRBV12-3 or TRBV12-4 and TRBJ1-3, with D unclear. The CDR3 sequence is 11 residues long. Trimming removed 6 bases from V and 5 bases from J, with 5 bases in between. In DNA, the CDR3 is TGTGCCAGCAGAGAAAGAAACACCATATATTTT. Translation: CASRERNTIYF.